Sequencing of this T cell receptor (beta chain) was carried out in a study of T cells in localized non-small cell lung cancer. Of note for this clone: Its antigen is unknown.

Study-level results: Sequencing involved a lone tumor region, leaving heterogeneity possible.

CDR1 is SGHVS, CDR2 FQNEAQ, per germline. CDR3 length: 15 amino acids. V lost 7 bases to trimming and J lost 5 bases; unmatched junction nucleotides: 8. Sequenced by immunoSEQ multiplex PCR; TCRdb stores in-frame clones only, minus some. This table holds about 31,000 clones, approximately 94% found once. Sample: peripheral blood, taken before any cancer treatment. This clonotype was obtained from a woman aged 40-69 years with stage I lung adenocarcinoma. The chain carries TRBV7-8 and TRBJ1-4; TRBD1 agrees at 9 bases. The CDR3 is CASTLNRGPNEKLFF. The DNA for the CDR3 is TGTGCCAGCACCCTTAACAGGGGGCCGAATGAAAAACTGTTTTTT.